This TCR beta chain was sequenced in a study of cytomegalovirus exposure and HLA in healthy donors. V dropped 7 bases and J dropped 6 bases, with 13 bases sitting between them. CDR1 is DFQATT and CDR2 is SNEGSKA in the germline V gene (reference sequence). The CDR3 consists of 11 residues. PCR involved 60 Vbeta and 13 Jbeta primers. TCRdb keeps only in-frame clones here, not all; method: immunoSEQ multiplex PCR. The top ten clones hold over 0.95% of a sample with about 160,000 clones, just over 75% of them seen once. This sequence originates from a woman aged 40 to 50 in good health and CMV-seronegative. The chain has TRBV20-1 and TRBJ2-7; D is possibly TRBD1 (5 bases). Sample: PBMCs. CDR3 bases: TGCAGTGTCCAGGGTTTTGGCGAGCAGTACTTC. Its protein product is CSVQGFGEQYF.